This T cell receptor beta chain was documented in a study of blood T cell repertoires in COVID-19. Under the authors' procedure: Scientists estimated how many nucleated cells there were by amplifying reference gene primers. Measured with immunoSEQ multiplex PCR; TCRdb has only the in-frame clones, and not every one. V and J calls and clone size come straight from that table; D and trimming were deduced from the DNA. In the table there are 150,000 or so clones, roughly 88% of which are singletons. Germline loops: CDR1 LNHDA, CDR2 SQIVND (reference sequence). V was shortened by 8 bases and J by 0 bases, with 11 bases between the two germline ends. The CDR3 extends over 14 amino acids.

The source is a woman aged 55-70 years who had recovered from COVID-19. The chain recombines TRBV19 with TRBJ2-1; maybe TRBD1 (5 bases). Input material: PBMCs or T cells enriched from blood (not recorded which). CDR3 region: CASSRQSSYNEQFF. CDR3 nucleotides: TGTGCCAGTTCAAGACAGTCCTCCTACAATGAGCAGTTCTTC.